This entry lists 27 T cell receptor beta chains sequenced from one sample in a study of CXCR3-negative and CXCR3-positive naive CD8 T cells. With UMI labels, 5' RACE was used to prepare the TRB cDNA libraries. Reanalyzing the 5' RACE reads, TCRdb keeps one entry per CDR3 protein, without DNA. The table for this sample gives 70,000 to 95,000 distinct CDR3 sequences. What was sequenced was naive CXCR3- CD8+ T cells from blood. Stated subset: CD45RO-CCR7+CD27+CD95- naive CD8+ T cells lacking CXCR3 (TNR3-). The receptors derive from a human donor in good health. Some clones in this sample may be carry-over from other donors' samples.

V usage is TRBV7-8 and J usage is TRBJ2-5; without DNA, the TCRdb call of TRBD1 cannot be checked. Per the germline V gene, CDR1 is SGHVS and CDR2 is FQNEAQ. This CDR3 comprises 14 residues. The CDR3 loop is CASSSRQGWETQYF.

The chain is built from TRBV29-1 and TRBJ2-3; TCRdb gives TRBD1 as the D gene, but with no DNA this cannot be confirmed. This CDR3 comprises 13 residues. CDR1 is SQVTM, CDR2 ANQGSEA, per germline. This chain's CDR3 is CSVEEQGPDTQYF.

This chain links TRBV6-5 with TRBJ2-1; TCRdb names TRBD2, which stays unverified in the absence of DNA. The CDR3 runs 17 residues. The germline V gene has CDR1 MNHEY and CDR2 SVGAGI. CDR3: CASAEGTSGSIGNEQFF.

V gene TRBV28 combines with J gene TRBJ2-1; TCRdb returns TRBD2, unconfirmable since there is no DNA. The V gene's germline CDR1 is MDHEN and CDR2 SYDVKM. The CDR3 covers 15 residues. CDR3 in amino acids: CASSLASPYPNEQFF. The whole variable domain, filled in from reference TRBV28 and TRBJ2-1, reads DVKVTQSSRYLVKRTGEKVFLECVQDMDHENMFWYRQDPGLGLRLIYFSYDVKMKEKGDIPEGYSVSREKKERFSLILESASTNQTSMYLCASSLASPYPNEQFFGPGTRLTVL.

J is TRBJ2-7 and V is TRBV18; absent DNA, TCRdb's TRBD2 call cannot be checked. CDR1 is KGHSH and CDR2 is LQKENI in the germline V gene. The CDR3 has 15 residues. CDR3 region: CASSPLLADSYEQYF.

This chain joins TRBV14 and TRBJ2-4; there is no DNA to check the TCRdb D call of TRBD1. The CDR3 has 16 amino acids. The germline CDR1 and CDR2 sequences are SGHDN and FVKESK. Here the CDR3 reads CASSQANGGSKNIQYF.

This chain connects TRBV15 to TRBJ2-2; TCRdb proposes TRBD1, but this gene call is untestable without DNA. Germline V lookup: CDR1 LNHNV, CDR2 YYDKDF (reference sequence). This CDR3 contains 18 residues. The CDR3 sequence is CATSRDVQVPRSTGELFF.

The CDR3 is CASSPTRTTTDTQYF. The V and J genes are TRBV7-8 and TRBJ2-3; as DNA is missing, the TRBD2 call by TCRdb cannot be tested. The germline V gene has CDR1 SGHVS and CDR2 FQNEAQ. CDR3 length equals 15 residues.

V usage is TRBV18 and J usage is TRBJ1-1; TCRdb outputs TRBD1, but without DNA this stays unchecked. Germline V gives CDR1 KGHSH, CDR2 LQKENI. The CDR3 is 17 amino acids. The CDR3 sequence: CASSPGEDGGANTEAFF.

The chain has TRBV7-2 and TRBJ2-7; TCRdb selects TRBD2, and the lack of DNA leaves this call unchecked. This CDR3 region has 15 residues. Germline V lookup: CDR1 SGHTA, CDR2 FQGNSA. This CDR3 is CASSLGGSGTYEQYF.

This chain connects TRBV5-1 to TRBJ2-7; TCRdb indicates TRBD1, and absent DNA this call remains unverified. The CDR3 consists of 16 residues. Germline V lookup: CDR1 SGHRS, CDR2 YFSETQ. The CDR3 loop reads CASSPDDRRPSYEQYF.

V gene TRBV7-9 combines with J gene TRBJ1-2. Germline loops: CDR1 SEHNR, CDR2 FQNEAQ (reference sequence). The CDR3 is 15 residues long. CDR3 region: CASSLARELRRGYTF.

CDR3: CASSKVSENEQFF. V is TRBV21-1 and J is TRBJ2-1. TRBV21-1 is a recognized pseudogene. This CDR3 spans 13 amino acids.

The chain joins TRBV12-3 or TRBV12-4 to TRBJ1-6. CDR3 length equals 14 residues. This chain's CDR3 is CASSFSLGSSPLHF.

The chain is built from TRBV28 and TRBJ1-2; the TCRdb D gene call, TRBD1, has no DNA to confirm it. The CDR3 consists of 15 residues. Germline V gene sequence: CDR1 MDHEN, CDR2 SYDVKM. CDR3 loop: CASSAWGRESGGYTF.

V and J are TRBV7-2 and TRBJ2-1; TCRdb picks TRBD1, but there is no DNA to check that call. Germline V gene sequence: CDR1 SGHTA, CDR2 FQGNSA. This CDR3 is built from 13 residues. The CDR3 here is CASSLTSPGEQFF.

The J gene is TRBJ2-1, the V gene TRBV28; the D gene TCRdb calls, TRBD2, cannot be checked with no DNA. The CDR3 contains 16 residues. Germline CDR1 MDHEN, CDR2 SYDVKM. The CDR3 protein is CASSLARGLPYNEQFF.

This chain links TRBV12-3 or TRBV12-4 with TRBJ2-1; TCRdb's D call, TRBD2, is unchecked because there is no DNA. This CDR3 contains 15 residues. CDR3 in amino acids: CASSPSWGSYNEQFF.

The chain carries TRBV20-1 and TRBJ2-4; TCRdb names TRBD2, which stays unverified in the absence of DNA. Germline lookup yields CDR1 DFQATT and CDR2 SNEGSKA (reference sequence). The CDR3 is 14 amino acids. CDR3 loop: CSASRVGDRNIQYF.

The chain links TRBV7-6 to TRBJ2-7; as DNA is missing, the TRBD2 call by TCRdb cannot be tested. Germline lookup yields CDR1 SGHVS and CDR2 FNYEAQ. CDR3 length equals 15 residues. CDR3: CASSMGTSGTYEQYF.

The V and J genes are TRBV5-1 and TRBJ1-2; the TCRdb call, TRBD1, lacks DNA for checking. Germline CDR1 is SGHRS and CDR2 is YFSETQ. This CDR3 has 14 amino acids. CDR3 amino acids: CASSWTGDNYGYTF.

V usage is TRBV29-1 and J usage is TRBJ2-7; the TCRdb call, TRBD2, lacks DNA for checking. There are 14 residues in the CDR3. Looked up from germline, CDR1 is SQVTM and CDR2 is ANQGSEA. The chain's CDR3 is CSVLGTLDHYEQYF.

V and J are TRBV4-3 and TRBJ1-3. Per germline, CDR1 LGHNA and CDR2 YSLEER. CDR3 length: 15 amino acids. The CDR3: CASSQDSFSGNTIYF.

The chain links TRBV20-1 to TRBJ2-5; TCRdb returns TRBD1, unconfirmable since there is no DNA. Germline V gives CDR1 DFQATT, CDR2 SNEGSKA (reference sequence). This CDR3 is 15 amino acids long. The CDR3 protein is CSARPDWGAQETQYF.

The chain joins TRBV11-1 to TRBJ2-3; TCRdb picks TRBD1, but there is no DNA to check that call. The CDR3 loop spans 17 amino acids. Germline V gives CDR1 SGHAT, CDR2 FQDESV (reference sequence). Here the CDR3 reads CASSLPYDRESTDTQYF.

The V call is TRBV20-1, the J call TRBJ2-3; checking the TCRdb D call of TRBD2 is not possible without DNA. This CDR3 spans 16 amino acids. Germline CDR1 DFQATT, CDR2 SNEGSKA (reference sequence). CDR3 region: CSARDRASGDSDTQYF.

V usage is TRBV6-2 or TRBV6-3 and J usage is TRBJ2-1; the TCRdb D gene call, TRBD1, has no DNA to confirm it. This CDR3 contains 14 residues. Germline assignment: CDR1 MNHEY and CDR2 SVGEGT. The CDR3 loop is CASSLRTGGSEQFF.